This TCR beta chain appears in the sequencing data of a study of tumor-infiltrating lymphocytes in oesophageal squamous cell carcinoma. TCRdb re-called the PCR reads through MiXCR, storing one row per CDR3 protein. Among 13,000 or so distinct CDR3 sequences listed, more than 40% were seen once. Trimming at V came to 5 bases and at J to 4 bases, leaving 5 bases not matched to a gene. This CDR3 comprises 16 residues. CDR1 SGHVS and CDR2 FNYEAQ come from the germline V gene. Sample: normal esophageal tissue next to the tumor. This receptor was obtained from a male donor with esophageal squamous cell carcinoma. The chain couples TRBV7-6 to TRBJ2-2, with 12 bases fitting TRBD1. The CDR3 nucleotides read TGTGCCAGCAGCCCCGGGACAGGGGGCGGCACCGGGGAGCTGTTTTTT. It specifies CASSPGTGGGTGELFF.